This T cell receptor beta chain was retrieved from a study of spatial heterogeneity in lung cancer. This clonotype was seen at least ten times. The target antigen is unknown. Time point noted: sample taken at primary tumor resection. Tumor, nontumor lung or frozen PBMC supplied whole RNA that was sequenced unsorted. Germline assignment: CDR1 MGHRA and CDR2 YSYEKL. V shed 1 base and J shed 6 bases, with 15 bases lying between them. The CDR3 is 16 amino acids. The study, taken as a whole, reports: One measure, the expanded intratumoral alpha and beta TCR count, tracked tumor mutation counts.

MiXCR, applied by TCRdb to the 5' RACE reads, yields one record per CDR3 protein. The sample lists 10,000 or so distinct CDR3 sequences, roughly 8% occurring once. The sequences come from lung tumor tissue, collected at surgery. The receptor's source is a male donor with early-stage non-small cell lung cancer. The J gene is TRBJ2-2, the V gene TRBV4-1; possibly TRBD2 for D (6 bases). Written as DNA, the CDR3 is TGCGCCAGCAGCCAAGGGGGGACCGGCGGGGCCGGGGAGCTGTTTTTT. Its protein is CASSQGGTGGAGELFF.